The clone carrying this TCR beta chain was observed at least ten times. What it recognizes is unknown. One end of the junction varies from germline; a read error may be responsible. In germline, CDR1 is SNHLY, CDR2 FYNNEI. The CDR3 consists of 14 residues. The data originate from a study of T cells in Graves' hyperthyroidism and ophthalmopathy. Study information: Before any treatment, at initial diagnosis, peripheral blood was collected.

RNA transcripts yielded amplified TCR beta CDR3 regions. RT-PCR in the first round (using the HTBI primer set) targeted the TCR CDR3. TCRdb re-analysed the multiplex PCR reads in MiXCR, keeping a single row per CDR3 protein. The sample lists about 600,000 distinct CDR3 sequences; approximately 15% were seen once. Findings and limits, study-wide: Most clonotypes that expanded in the thyroid above 0.001 also showed up in blood.

The sample comprised blood. The sequence derives from a woman aged 18-35 years with Graves' ophthalmopathy. The gene calls are TRBV2 and TRBJ1-5; D is perhaps TRBD1 (5 bases). In DNA form, the CDR3 reads TGTGCCAGCTGTGAGGGGTATAGCAATCAGCCCCAGCATTTT. The encoded protein is CASCEGYSNQPQHF.